Included here is one T cell receptor (beta chain) sequence, with context. Germline loops: CDR1 MNHEY, CDR2 SVGAGI. The CDR3 totals 17 residues. The J segment lost 0 bases and the V segment lost 6 bases, leaving 9 bases of the junction unmatched. This sample stems from a study of chronic HIV infection and antiretroviral therapy. TCRdb processed the 5' RACE reads anew with MiXCR; each CDR3 protein has one entry. The sample comprises tens of thousands of distinct CDR3 sequences, about 8.6% of which are singletons, and roughly 2.7% rests with the top ten. This sequence joins TRBV6-5 and TRBJ2-7; 12 bases line up with TRBD2. The TCR originated in an adult who had HIV and had not received antiretroviral therapy, or was an uninfected healthy control (not recorded which). Input material: peripheral blood. CDR3 sequence (DNA): TGTGCCAGCAGCCGAAGACTAGCGGGGGACTCCTCCTACGAGCAGTACTTC. The encoded protein is CASSRRLAGDSSYEQYF.